Detailed here is one T cell receptor (beta chain). The junction had 8 bases not matched to a gene; V was cut back by 6 bases and J by 4 bases. The CDR3 extends over 14 amino acids. Germline lookup yields CDR1 SGHDT and CDR2 YYEEEE. The source of the sample is a study of T cells in Graves' hyperthyroidism and ophthalmopathy. RNA transcripts provided the source from which TCR beta CDR3 regions were amplified. Initially, a first-round RT-PCR of the TCR CDR3 employed the HTBI primer set. TCRdb reprocessed the multiplex PCR reads with MiXCR, giving one entry per CDR3 protein. The sample lists some 490,000 distinct CDR3 sequences; 20% to 25% were seen once.

Sequenced sample: blood. The V gene is TRBV5-6, the J gene TRBJ1-1; 8 positions agree with TRBD1. The sequence came from a woman in her seventies with Graves' ophthalmopathy. The CDR3 DNA is TGTGCCAGCAACTCCCAGGGGGCATCCACTGAAGCTTTCTTT. Encoded protein: CASNSQGASTEAFF.